This entry is about one T cell receptor (beta chain). Germline CDR1 reads MGHDK; CDR2 reads SYGVNS. CDR3 length: 15 residues. V lost 1 base, J lost 3 bases, and 12 bases lay in between. Some clones are missing from TCRdb's copy, which holds only in-frame ones; the method was immunoSEQ multiplex PCR. Counted here are approximately 88,000 clones, over 85% occurring once; the ten biggest clones make up around 4.1%. This record belongs to a study of T cell changes during pregnancy in multiple sclerosis. The sequencing here drew on peripheral blood, taken in the first trimester of pregnancy. This TCR was sampled from a female donor with multiple sclerosis, enrolled in a pregnancy study. This chain links TRBV25-1 with TRBJ1-1, with D tentatively TRBD1 (5 bases). The CDR3 loop reads CASSEWAGRDTEAFF. The CDR3 DNA reads as TGTGCCAGCAGTGAATGGGCAGGGAGGGACACTGAAGCTTTCTTT.